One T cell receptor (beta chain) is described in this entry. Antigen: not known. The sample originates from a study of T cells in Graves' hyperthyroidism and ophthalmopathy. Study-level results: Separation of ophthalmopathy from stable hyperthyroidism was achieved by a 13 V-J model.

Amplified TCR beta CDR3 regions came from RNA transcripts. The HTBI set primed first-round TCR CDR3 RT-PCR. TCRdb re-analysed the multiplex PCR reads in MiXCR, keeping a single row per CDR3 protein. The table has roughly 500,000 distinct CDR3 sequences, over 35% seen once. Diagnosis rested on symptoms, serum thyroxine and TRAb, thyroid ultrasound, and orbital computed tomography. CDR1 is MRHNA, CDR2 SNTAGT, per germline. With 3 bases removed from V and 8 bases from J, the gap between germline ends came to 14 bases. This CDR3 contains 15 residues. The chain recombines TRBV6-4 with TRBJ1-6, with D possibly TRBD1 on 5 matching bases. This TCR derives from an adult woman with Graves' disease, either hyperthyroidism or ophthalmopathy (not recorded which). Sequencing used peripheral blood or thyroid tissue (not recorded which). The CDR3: CASSELGDLYSPLHF. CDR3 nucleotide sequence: TGTGCCAGCAGTGAACTCGGGGACCTATATTCACCCCTCCACTTT.